This T cell receptor beta chain emerged from a study of human T cells and chemical hapten exposure (dated by TCRdb to about 2021). In the study overall: For sensitization, 2% DPC in acetone was applied to a roughly 2 cm by roughly 2 cm area of upper inner arm skin. For TCR sequencing, blood came from 25 to 35 alopecia patients at anywhere from one to four time points (pre-sensitization, 2, 6 and 24 weeks). Weekly therapeutic DPC doses were additionally applied to the scalp of patients throughout the roughly 24-week study period. Blood samples were taken from patients before sensitization (week 0) and then at 2, 6 and about 24 weeks after DPC sensitization. Patch testing was done on the upper back using Finn chambers containing 0.01% DPC, and results were scored after 6 days according to International Contact Dermatitis Research Group standards. Most of the patients in the cohort were female, and the cohort covered alopecia areata with under or over 50% scalp involvement, alopecia totalis and alopecia universalis. Libraries were pooled for sequencing, and variation in per-sample TCR yields was attributed mainly to small differences in library volumes within the pool. The study tracked peripheral blood TCR repertoire changes in vivo during primary and secondary sensitization to the hapten diphenylcyclopropenone (DPC) in alopecia patients. What the research found in general, with its limitations: Expanded TCRs formed significantly more large CDR3 similarity clusters than pre-sensitization or healthy control sets, consistent with antigen-driven responses. Repeated subsampling changed both the strength of the expansion versus patch-test correlation and the threshold at which that correlation became significant. No change with DPC sensitization was found in the number of TCRs above 1 in 1000 frequency, and no evidence of global repertoire structure alterations was found. The number of PT1 expanded TCRs positively correlated with patch test score, significant at thresholds 8, 16 and 32 but not 4. All patients had alopecia, a presumed autoimmune disease, so their immune response might differ from that of healthy individuals.

In the case of this clonotype: Its antigen is unknown. No base quality values were provided; no much bigger clone lies one nucleotide off.

This specimen's time point label, interpreted: patch test 1, 2 weeks after DPC sensitization. Per the publication, the treatment or condition label means: therapeutic diphenylcyclopropenone sensitization with weekly scalp DPC. At each patch-test visit, blood was drawn before the patch test was applied. To be eligible, patients had to be aged 18 to 70, diagnosed with alopecia and judged suitable for DPC therapy, while pregnant patients were excluded. Total RNA was extracted from unfractionated whole blood collected in Tempus Blood RNA tubes. The junction carries 12 bases between V and J, which are trimmed by 4 bases and 6 bases respectively. The CDR3 covers 14 residues, taking in both the cysteine and the phenylalanine. The entry retains the CDR3 DNA only, 42 bases that are in frame from base 1. In the germline V gene (reference sequence), CDR1 corresponds to LGHDT and CDR2 to YNNKEL. Library prep was done by RACE. For sequencing, a NextSeq 500 was employed. During library preparation, unique molecular identifiers were attached to individual cDNA molecules so that TCRs could be counted in a quantitative, reproducible way. From each blood RNA sample, both TCR alpha and TCR beta chains were sequenced. In the authors' own workflow: The median number of TCRs per sample was approximately 98,000, ranging from roughly 23,224 to 690,600. The Decombinator software suite was used to annotate V, J and CDR3 in the TCR reads. For the PS versus PT1 abundance plots, all samples were subsampled to the same number of TCRs (28,000). Expanded TCRs were defined as absent before sensitization and observed at least eight times at the 2-week time point. The raw public reads went through TCRdb reprocessing: fastp at Q25, MiXCR clone calling, in-frame beta chains kept. Duplicate CDR3 protein sequences are folded into a single record with the most common DNA and genes. The V and J calls and clone size come from TCRdb's table, not from the authors' own analysis. The sample profile shows roughly 180,000 distinct CDR3 sequences; roughly 14% of them were found once. Of the sample, 1.7% is held by the ten largest clones.

The TCR originated in a woman under 40 with alopecia areata. Some clones in this sample may be carry-over from other donors' samples. The sequencing here drew on whole blood, taken in connection with sensitization to the hapten diphenylcyclopropenone (DPC). The rearrangement combines TRBV3-1 with TRBJ2-2; the D assignment is uncertain and may be TRBD1 or TRBD2, with 5 bases supporting each. The CDR3 loop reads CASSPNLGAGELFF. The DNA reads as follows: TGTGCCAGCAGCCCCAACTTGGGGGCCGGGGAGCTGTTTTTT.